The next 27 T cell receptor beta chains were all read from a single sample in a study of technical replicates of blood from several donors. Produced via immunoSEQ multiplex PCR; TCRdb's table is partial and in-frame only. The sample includes more than 65,000 clones, approximately 96% of them seen just once. Sequenced: T cells isolated from PBMCs. Source of these receptors: a human donor in good health.

Only one count was recorded for this clone. The chain uses TRBV7-3 and TRBJ2-3; 9 bases are a match to TRBD1. CDR1 is SGHTA and CDR2 is FQGTGA in the germline V gene. The junction had 10 bases not matched to a gene; V was cut back by 5 bases and J by 1 base. The length of the CDR3 is 17 residues. CDR3 sequence reads: CASSPDGTGIGTDTQYF. The CDR3 region has the DNA TGTGCCAGCAGCCCCGATGGGACAGGGATAGGCACAGATACGCAGTATTTT.

The chain couples TRBV7-2 to TRBJ2-2, with TRBD2 identical over 13 bases. The CDR3 has 15 residues. With V trimmed by 7 bases and J by 6 bases, 5 bases remained unmatched. CDR1 and CDR2 (germline): SGHTA, FQGNSA. The CDR3 reads CASTRLAGGSGELFF. The CDR3 nucleotides are TGTGCCAGCACCAGACTAGCGGGAGGATCCGGGGAGCTGTTTTTT. The full variable domain, with the rest looked up from reference TRBV7-2 and TRBJ2-2, is GAGVSQSPSNKVTEKGKDVELRCDPISGHTALYWYRQSLGQGLEFLIYFQGNSAPDKSGLPSDRFSAERTGGSVSTLTIQRTQQEDSAVYLCASTRLAGGSGELFFGEGSRLTVL.

The V gene is TRBV28, the J gene TRBJ1-3; TRBD1 matches 7 bases. Unmatched junction bases numbered 2, after V lost 2 bases and J lost 4 bases. This CDR3 has 14 amino acids. Germline lookup yields CDR1 MDHEN and CDR2 SYDVKM. The CDR3 DNA reads as TGTGCCAGCAGTTTACCGGACAGGGGAAACACCATATATTTT. Translating it yields CASSLPDRGNTIYF.

CDR3 in amino acids: CASSRRVWGGEQYF. Written as DNA, the CDR3 is TGTGCCAGCAGTCGCCGCGTATGGGGGGGCGAGCAGTACTTC. The chain has TRBV27 and TRBJ2-7; the match to TRBD2 covers 7 bases. CDR1 is MNHEY, CDR2 SMNVEV, per germline (reference sequence). The V segment lost 5 bases and the J segment 6 bases; nucleotides outside the gene matches: 10. The CDR3 runs 14 residues.

This chain joins TRBV28 and TRBJ2-7; a weak D match, TRBD2 (5 bases). V lost 3 bases and J 3 bases, leaving 9 bases between the germline ends. Germline values: CDR1 MDHEN, CDR2 SYDVKM. The CDR3 consists of 13 residues. CDR3 nucleotide sequence: TGTGCCAGCAGTTTGAGGGATTTCTACGAGCAGTACTTC. Its protein is CASSLRDFYEQYF.

J is TRBJ1-5 and V is TRBV28; D is unresolved. This CDR3 region has 14 residues. Between the trimmed V and J ends, which lost 5 bases and 2 bases, there was a span of 10 bases. The germline CDR1 and CDR2 sequences are MDHEN and SYDVKM. The CDR3 is CASSPLFGNQPQHF. The CDR3 region has the DNA TGTGCCAGCAGTCCCCTGTTTGGCAATCAGCCCCAGCATTTT.

The CDR3 nucleotides are TGTGCCAGCAGCCAAGCTACCGGACAGTCCACCTACGAGCAGTACTTC. As protein: CASSQATGQSTYEQYF. The rearrangement uses TRBV4-2 and TRBJ2-7; D perhaps matches TRBD1 (6 bases). CDR3 size: 16 residues. V dropped 1 base and J dropped 2 bases, with 15 bases sitting between them. Germline CDR1 LGHNA, CDR2 YNFKEQ.

The V call is TRBV14, the J call TRBJ2-1, with TRBD2 identical over 12 bases. From germline, CDR1 is SGHDN and CDR2 FVKESK. CDR3 length: 18 residues. The V gene end was trimmed by 0 bases and the J gene end by 5 bases; junction bases not matched to a gene: 8. In DNA, the CDR3 is TGTGCCAGCAGCCAAGATGAGACTAGCGGGAGAGTCCACAATGAGCAGTTCTTC. The encoded protein is CASSQDETSGRVHNEQFF.

The rearrangement uses TRBV5-1 and TRBJ2-1, with D maybe TRBD2 (5 bases). The CDR3 contains 15 residues. Germline-derived CDR1 and CDR2 are SGHRS and YFSETQ. Between the trimmed V and J ends, which lost 5 bases and 2 bases, there was a span of 14 bases. In nucleotides, the CDR3 is TGCGCCAGCAGTCCAGCGGCTCTTACCTACAATGAGCAGTTCTTC. Translating gives CASSPAALTYNEQFF.

The V call is TRBV27, the J call TRBJ2-1; D not certain. CDR1 is MNHEY, CDR2 SMNVEV, per germline (reference sequence). This CDR3 contains 12 residues. Trimming removed 4 bases from V and 4 bases from J, with 5 bases in between. The CDR3 loop is CASSSPYNEQFF. CDR3 DNA: TGTGCCAGCAGTTCCCCTTACAATGAGCAGTTCTTC.

This clone has just one count. The chain joins TRBV27 to TRBJ2-7, with 7 bases fitting TRBD1. Per the germline V gene, CDR1 is MNHEY and CDR2 is SMNVEV (reference sequence). This CDR3 contains 14 residues. The junction had 2 bases not matched to a gene; V was cut back by 3 bases and J by 0 bases. The CDR3 protein is CASSFRDSSYEQYF. In DNA form, the CDR3 reads TGTGCCAGCAGTTTCCGGGACAGCTCCTACGAGCAGTACTTC.

For the CDR3, the DNA is TGTGCCAGCAGCCCCCTACTCCAGACTAGCGGGACCCAGTACTTC. Protein sequence: CASSPLLQTSGTQYF. The chain combines TRBV11-2 with TRBJ2-5; 9 bases agree with TRBD2. Trimming removed 5 bases from V and 7 bases from J; junction bases left unmatched: 11. CDR3 size: 15 residues. Germline-derived CDR1 and CDR2 are SGHAT and FQNNGV.

The rearrangement joins TRBV18 to TRBJ1-4, with D perhaps matching TRBD1 (6 bases). With 5 bases removed from V and 5 bases from J, the gap between germline ends came to 12 bases. This CDR3 is 14 amino acids long. Per germline, CDR1 KGHSH and CDR2 LQKENI. This CDR3 reads CASSSGAKNEKLFF. As DNA, the CDR3 is TGTGCCAGCTCATCAGGGGCGAAGAATGAAAAACTGTTTTTT.

The rearrangement links TRBV7-2 to TRBJ1-5, with TRBD1 as a possible D gene (6 bases). Per the germline V gene, CDR1 is SGHTA and CDR2 is FQGNSA. The CDR3 sequence is 15 residues long. The V gene lost 1 base and the J gene lost 2 bases, with 9 bases spanning the gap. CDR3 nucleotide sequence: TGTGCCAGCAGCTTAGACCCAGGGGGCAATCAGCCCCAGCATTTT. It encodes CASSLDPGGNQPQHF.

This clone was found once. The rearrangement joins TRBV13 to TRBJ1-4; 9 positions agree with TRBD1. CDR3 length equals 15 residues. After removal of 1 base from V and 11 bases from J, the junction contained 8 bases not matched to a gene. Germline lookup yields CDR1 PRHDT and CDR2 FYEKMQ (reference sequence). DNA of the CDR3: TGTGCCAGCAGCTTAGAAGCGGGACAGGGTGTGAAACTGTTTTTT. It encodes CASSLEAGQGVKLFF.

This clone appeared once. J is TRBJ1-5 and V is TRBV5-1, with D unresolved. Germline lookup yields CDR1 SGHRS and CDR2 YFSETQ. This CDR3 spans 13 amino acids. V lost 2 bases and J 3 bases, leaving 6 bases between the germline ends. The DNA of the CDR3 is TGCGCCAGCAGCTTATCAGACAATCAGCCCCAGCATTTT. This encodes CASSLSDNQPQHF.

The chain uses TRBV6-5 and TRBJ2-7, with D perhaps TRBD1 (6 bases). CDR1 and CDR2 from the germline V gene are MNHEY and SVGAGI. The germline V and J ends were trimmed by 0 bases and 3 bases, with 12 bases remaining between them. The CDR3 has 15 amino acids. CDR3 DNA: TGTGCCAGCAGTTACTCAGTACAGGGCTACTACGAGCAGTACTTC. Protein sequence: CASSYSVQGYYEQYF.

This rearrangement joins TRBV4-1 to TRBJ1-5; unclear D gene. Deletions cut 0 bases from V and 3 bases from J, with 9 bases between. CDR3 length equals 15 residues. Germline V gives CDR1 MGHRA, CDR2 YSYEKL. CDR3 amino acids: CASSQDRVVNQPQHF. The DNA of the CDR3 is TGCGCCAGCAGCCAAGATCGGGTGGTCAATCAGCCCCAGCATTTT.

The genes are TRBV6-5 and TRBJ2-3; TRBD2 agrees at 13 bases. J lost 4 bases, V lost 2 bases, and 3 bases had no gene match. The CDR3 spans 16 residues. CDR1 and CDR2 from the germline V gene are MNHEY and SVGAGI. The CDR3 spells CASSYRGLAGADTQYF. In DNA, the CDR3 is TGTGCCAGCAGTTACCGCGGACTAGCGGGAGCAGATACGCAGTATTTT.

The chain has TRBV6-5 and TRBJ2-1, with TRBD1 as a possible D gene (5 bases). The CDR3 length is 11 residues. Germline values: CDR1 MNHEY, CDR2 SVGAGI. The V and J ends lost 7 bases and 9 bases respectively, with 10 bases between them. In nucleotides, the CDR3 is TGTGCCAGCACCCTAAGGGGTGAGCAGTTCTTC. Its protein product is CASTLRGEQFF.

The V and J genes are TRBV14 and TRBJ1-1, with D possibly being TRBD1 (5 bases). The CDR3 has 15 residues. V was pared by 0 bases and J by 4 bases, with 12 bases between. CDR1 and CDR2 (germline): SGHDN, FVKESK. CDR3 coding DNA: TGTGCCAGCAGCCAAGATCCAGGGTATATCACTGAAGCTTTCTTT. It specifies CASSQDPGYITEAFF.

This clone was seen once. V gene TRBV7-9 combines with J gene TRBJ2-3; D unclear. CDR3 length: 14 residues. Looked up from germline, CDR1 is SEHNR and CDR2 is FQNEAQ (reference sequence). Trimming pared 5 bases from V and 1 base from J, leaving 10 bases between. CDR3 DNA sequence: TGTGCCAGCAGCATTCAGCGAGGCACAGATACGCAGTATTTT. Translated: CASSIQRGTDTQYF.

The DNA for the CDR3 is TGTGCCAGCAGCGTAGGGGACAGGGTCAAAGAGACCCAGTACTTC. Translated, it gives CASSVGDRVKETQYF. J is TRBJ2-5 and V is TRBV9, with 9 bases that match TRBD1. Germline V lookup: CDR1 SGDLS, CDR2 YYNGEE. The CDR3 extends over 15 amino acids. V trimming: 0 bases; J trimming: 3 bases; junction bases outside the gene matches: 3.

This clone came up once. The rearrangement uses TRBV5-4 and TRBJ1-4; D is possibly TRBD1 (5 bases). This CDR3 spans 15 amino acids. CDR1 and CDR2 (germline): SGHNT, YYREEE (reference sequence). V lost 4 bases, J lost 5 bases, and 15 bases lay in between. The chain's CDR3 is CASSRDAGGNEKLFF. As DNA, the CDR3 is TGTGCCAGCAGCAGAGATGCGGGGGGGAATGAAAAACTGTTTTTT.

This chain uses TRBV23-1 with TRBJ1-5; 9 positions match TRBD1. TRBV23-1 is assigned to the ORF class and has an uncertain function. J was trimmed by 7 bases and V by 8 bases; bases with no gene match: 12. The CDR3 consists of 15 residues. DNA for the CDR3: TGCGCCAGCCCGACTGGGGGACAGGGACCCCAGCCCCAGCATTTT. It specifies CASPTGGQGPQPQHF.

This clone has just a few counts. The CDR3 region has the DNA TGTGCCAGCAGCCCTGCAGGGCAGATGAACACTGAAGCTTTCTTT. It codes for CASSPAGQMNTEAFF. The J gene is TRBJ1-1, the V gene TRBV4-2; tentative D call: TRBD1 (5 bases). The CDR3 spans 15 residues. Trimming pared 4 bases from V and 0 bases from J, leaving 12 bases between. Germline-derived CDR1 and CDR2 are LGHNA and YNFKEQ.

The V call is TRBV2, the J call TRBJ1-5; D remains ambiguous. This CDR3 region has 14 residues. CDR1 SNHLY and CDR2 FYNNEI come from the germline V gene. The V and J ends lost 6 bases and 5 bases respectively, with 14 bases between them. CDR3 region: CASSASIRYQPQHF. As DNA, the CDR3 is TGTGCCAGCAGCGCCTCAATCCGGTATCAGCCCCAGCATTTT.